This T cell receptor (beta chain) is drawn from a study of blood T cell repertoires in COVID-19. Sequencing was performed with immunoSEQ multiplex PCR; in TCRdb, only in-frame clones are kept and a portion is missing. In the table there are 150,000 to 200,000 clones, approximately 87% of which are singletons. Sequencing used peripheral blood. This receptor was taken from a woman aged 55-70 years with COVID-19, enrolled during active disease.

The CDR3 spells CASSASGGYQETQYF. CDR3 nucleotides: TGTGCCAGCTCTGCTAGCGGGGGATACCAAGAGACCCAGTACTTC. This chain joins TRBV18 and TRBJ2-5, with 10 positions matching TRBD2. The germline V gene encodes CDR1 KGHSH and CDR2 LQKENI. Trimming cost V 6 bases and J 0 bases; bases outside gene matches: 4. The CDR3 contains 15 residues.